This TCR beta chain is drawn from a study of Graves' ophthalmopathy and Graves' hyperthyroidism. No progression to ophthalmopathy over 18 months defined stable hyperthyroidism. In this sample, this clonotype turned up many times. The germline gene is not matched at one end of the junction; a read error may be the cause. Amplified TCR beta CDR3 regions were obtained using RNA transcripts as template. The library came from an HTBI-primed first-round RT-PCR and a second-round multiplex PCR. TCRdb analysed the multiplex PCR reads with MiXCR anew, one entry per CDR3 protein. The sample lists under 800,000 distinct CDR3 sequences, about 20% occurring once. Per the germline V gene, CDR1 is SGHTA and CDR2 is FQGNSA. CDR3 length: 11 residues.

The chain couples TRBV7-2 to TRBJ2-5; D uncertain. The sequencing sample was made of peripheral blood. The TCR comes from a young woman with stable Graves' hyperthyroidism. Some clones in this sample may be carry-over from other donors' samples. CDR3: CASSLGETQHF. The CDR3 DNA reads TGTGCCAGCAGCTTAGGAGAGACCCAGCACTTC.